Listed here are 21 T cell receptor beta chains from one sample, sequenced in a study of CD8+ T cells in alopecia areata. Reverse transcribed after extraction, RNA yielded cDNA as the sequencing template. Some clones are missing from TCRdb's copy, which holds only in-frame ones; the method was immunoSEQ multiplex PCR. In the table there are 110,000 to 150,000 clones, about 47% of which are singletons. The source material was CD4+ T cells sorted from blood, sampled at week 0. These receptors were taken from a human donor with alopecia areata.

CDR3 protein: CASRTGPEAFF. The CDR3 DNA follows: TGTGCCAGCAGAACAGGTCCCGAAGCTTTCTTT. The chain carries TRBV6-5 and TRBJ1-1; D is perhaps TRBD1 (5 bases). Germline CDR1 reads MNHEY; CDR2 reads SVGAGI. CDR3 length: 11 amino acids. Trimming stripped 6 bases from V and 8 bases from J, with 10 bases between.

The CDR3, as DNA: TGTGCCAGCAGTTCGGGACAGGGGGATGAAAAACTGTTTTTT. It yields the protein CASSSGQGDEKLFF. The rearrangement links TRBV2 to TRBJ1-4, with 11 bases matching TRBD1. V was pared by 5 bases and J by 6 bases, with 2 bases of the junction left unmatched. The CDR3 is 14 amino acids. CDR1 SNHLY and CDR2 FYNNEI come from the germline V gene.

The gene calls are TRBV6-5 and TRBJ2-2; D is unresolved. This CDR3 comprises 15 residues. Trimming removed 0 bases at V and 2 bases at J, with 7 bases between. CDR1 MNHEY and CDR2 SVGAGI come from the germline V gene. The CDR3 DNA reads TGTGCCAGCAGTTACTCGCAGGTCAACACCGGGGAGCTGTTTTTT. This gives the protein CASSYSQVNTGELFF.

The chain joins TRBV7-9 to TRBJ1-3, with D possibly TRBD1 on 6 matching bases. The germline CDR1 and CDR2 sequences are SEHNR and FQNEAQ (reference sequence). V was cut by 0 bases and J by 11 bases, with 14 bases left in between. CDR3 length equals 14 residues. The CDR3, as DNA: TGTGCCAGCAGCTTAGCAGGACAGCGGTCGGCCATATATTTT. This codes for CASSLAGQRSAIYF.

The chain links TRBV30 to TRBJ2-4; a weak D match, TRBD2 (7 bases). Trimming removed 0 bases at V and 7 bases at J, with 13 bases between. Germline-derived CDR1 and CDR2 are GTSNPN and SVGIG (reference sequence). CDR3 length equals 14 residues. The CDR3 nucleotides read TGTGCCTGGAGTGTATCGGGGAGGGGGAACATTCAGTACTTC. It specifies CAWSVSGRGNIQYF.

V and J are TRBV30 and TRBJ1-4; unclear D gene. Germline CDR1 is GTSNPN and CDR2 is SVGIG (reference sequence). V was clipped by 1 base and J by 0 bases, with 9 bases between them. The CDR3 totals 15 residues. In DNA form, the CDR3 reads TGTGCCTGGAGTGGGCTGGGAGCAACTAATGAAAAACTGTTTTTT. It is translated as CAWSGLGATNEKLFF.

In this sample, this clone turned up a few times. V and J are TRBV7-9 and TRBJ1-5, with unresolved D. This CDR3 has 14 residues. The V gene lost 5 bases and the J gene lost 0 bases, with 8 bases spanning the gap. Looked up from germline, CDR1 is SEHNR and CDR2 is FQNEAQ (reference sequence). CDR3 sequence: CASSTGYSNQPQHF. The CDR3, as DNA: TGTGCCAGCAGCACCGGGTATAGCAATCAGCCCCAGCATTTT.

The chain links TRBV30 to TRBJ1-5, with D unresolved. This CDR3 spans 15 amino acids. Germline V CDR1 and CDR2: GTSNPN, SVGIG (reference sequence). Deletions cut 2 bases from V and 0 bases from J, with 11 bases between. The chain's CDR3 is CAWSRRIFSNQPQHF. DNA for the CDR3: TGTGCCTGGAGTAGAAGGATTTTTAGCAATCAGCCCCAGCATTTT.

The V call is TRBV18, the J call TRBJ2-1; 9 nucleotides match TRBD2. Trimming cost V 3 bases and J 8 bases; bases outside gene matches: 11. Germline values: CDR1 KGHSH, CDR2 LQKENI. There are 16 residues in the CDR3. CDR3 nucleotide sequence: TGTGCCAGCTCACCGGGGACAGCACTAGCGGGCGATGAGCAGTTCTTC. This encodes CASSPGTALAGDEQFF.

The chain is built from TRBV30 and TRBJ2-3, with D unclear. The CDR3 is made up of 14 amino acids. The germline V gene encodes CDR1 GTSNPN and CDR2 SVGIG (reference sequence). Trimming took 2 bases from V and 0 from J, leaving 9 bases between them. CDR3 in amino acids: CAWSLTHSTDTQYF. The CDR3 DNA reads as TGTGCCTGGAGTCTCACCCACAGCACAGATACGCAGTATTTT.

The V gene is TRBV4-2, the J gene TRBJ2-1, with D unclear. V dropped 0 bases and J dropped 10 bases, with 10 bases sitting between them. Germline V gene data show CDR1 as LGHNA and CDR2 as YNFKEQ. The CDR3 has 13 residues. CDR3 protein: CASSQEIGGEQFF. In DNA, the CDR3 is TGTGCCAGCAGCCAAGAAATAGGTGGGGAGCAGTTCTTC.

This clone was detected a few times. The chain recombines TRBV29-1 with TRBJ1-1; 7 nucleotides agree with TRBD1. Germline V gene sequence: CDR1 SQVTM, CDR2 ANQGSEA. V was pared by 7 bases and J by 4 bases, with 3 bases of the junction left unmatched. This CDR3 is 11 amino acids long. The CDR3 DNA is TGCAGCGGTACAGGGGCCACTGAAGCTTTCTTT. Residues: CSGTGATEAFF.

This clone was seen more than once but under ten times. This sequence joins TRBV29-1 and TRBJ1-2; D not certain. V was trimmed by 0 bases and J by 2 bases, leaving 10 bases between them. This CDR3 region has 14 residues. From germline, CDR1 is SQVTM and CDR2 ANQGSEA. CDR3 nucleotides: TGCAGCGTTGAAGATCGTATGGGGAACTATGGCTACACCTTC. It yields the protein CSVEDRMGNYGYTF.

The chain carries TRBV15 and TRBJ1-4; D is perhaps TRBD1 (6 bases). Germline assignment: CDR1 LNHNV and CDR2 YYDKDF (reference sequence). The V gene lost 3 bases and the J gene lost 0 bases, with 11 bases spanning the gap. CDR3 length: 16 amino acids. CDR3 region: CATSRTAGATNEKLFF. The CDR3 DNA follows: TGTGCCACCAGCAGGACCGCAGGGGCAACTAATGAAAAACTGTTTTTT.

J is TRBJ2-5 and V is TRBV5-1; D is perhaps TRBD1 (6 bases). Germline CDR1 SGHRS, CDR2 YFSETQ. The CDR3 is 14 amino acids. V lost 3 bases to trimming and J lost 5 bases, with 14 bases between them. CDR3 sequence: CASSSGTSSETQYF. The CDR3, as DNA: TGCGCCAGCAGCTCCGGGACATCATCCGAGACCCAGTACTTC. Based on the CDR3 plus reference TRBV5-1 and TRBJ2-5, the full variable domain is KAGVTQTPRYLIKTRGQQVTLSCSPISGHRSVSWYQQTPGQGLQFLFEYFSETQRNKGNFPGRFSGRQFSNSRSEMNVSTLELGDSALYLCASSSGTSSETQYFGPGTRLLVL.

The rearrangement uses TRBV5-1 and TRBJ1-5; TRBD1 is a possible D gene (6 bases). This CDR3 region has 15 residues. The V end was cut by 0 bases, the J end by 6 bases, with 13 bases between. Germline V gives CDR1 SGHRS, CDR2 YFSETQ. The CDR3 sequence is CASSLAPGEGQPQHF. In nucleotides, the CDR3 is TGCGCCAGCAGCTTGGCTCCAGGGGAGGGTCAGCCCCAGCATTTT.

This clone was picked up a small number of times. J is TRBJ1-1 and V is TRBV14; D call uncertain. V was clipped by 1 base and J by 5 bases, with 8 bases between them. The CDR3 contains 13 residues. CDR1 is SGHDN and CDR2 is FVKESK in the germline V gene. CDR3 protein: CASSQVPSTEAFF. Written as DNA, the CDR3 is TGTGCCAGCAGCCAAGTCCCTTCTACTGAAGCTTTCTTT.

In this sample, this clone turned up a few times. The chain links TRBV30 to TRBJ2-3, with D uncertain. The CDR3 is made up of 13 amino acids. The germline V gene has CDR1 GTSNPN and CDR2 SVGIG (reference sequence). Trimming left V 8 bases short and J 0 bases short, with 12 bases between. CDR3 residues: CAGPSTSTDTQYF. CDR3 sequence (DNA): TGTGCCGGGCCCAGTACTAGCACAGATACGCAGTATTTT.

The count of this clone is one. The CDR3 spells CATQGAVYGYTF. In nucleotides, the CDR3 is TGTGCCACGCAGGGGGCTGTCTATGGCTACACCTTC. The chain has TRBV25-1 and TRBJ1-2; 8 bases agree with TRBD1. V lost 10 bases and J lost 4; bases outside the gene matches: 5. There are 12 residues in the CDR3. CDR1 is MGHDK and CDR2 is SYGVNS in the germline V gene.

In its sample, this clone was seen a few times. The CDR3 bases are TGTGCCAGCAGCTTAGCCAGAACCTACGAGCAGTACTTC. This translates into CASSLARTYEQYF. This rearrangement joins TRBV4-2 to TRBJ2-7, with D unclear. Looked up from germline, CDR1 is LGHNA and CDR2 is YNFKEQ. The CDR3 is made up of 13 amino acids. V lost 5 bases to trimming and J lost 2 bases, with 10 bases between them.

This clone occurred a few times. The V call is TRBV7-2, the J call TRBJ2-1; 9 bases are a match to TRBD1. Unmatched junction bases numbered 8, after V lost 5 bases and J lost 6 bases. The germline V gene has CDR1 SGHTA and CDR2 FQGNSA. The CDR3 has 15 amino acids. The CDR3 region is CASSARDRVGNEQFF. The CDR3 coding sequence is TGTGCCAGCAGCGCTCGGGACAGGGTGGGCAATGAGCAGTTCTTC.